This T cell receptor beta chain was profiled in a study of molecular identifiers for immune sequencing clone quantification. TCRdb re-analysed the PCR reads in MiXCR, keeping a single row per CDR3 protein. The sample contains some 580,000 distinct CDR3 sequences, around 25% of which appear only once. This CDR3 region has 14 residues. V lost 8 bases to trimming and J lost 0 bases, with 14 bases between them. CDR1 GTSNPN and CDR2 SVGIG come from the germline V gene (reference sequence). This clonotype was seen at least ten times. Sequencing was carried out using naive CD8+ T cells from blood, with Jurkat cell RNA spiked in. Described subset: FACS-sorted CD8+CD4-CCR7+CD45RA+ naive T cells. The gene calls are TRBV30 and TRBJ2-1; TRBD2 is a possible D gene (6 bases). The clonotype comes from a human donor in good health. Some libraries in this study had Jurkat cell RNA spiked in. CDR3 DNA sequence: TGTGCCGGGGACTTACTAAGCTCCTACAATGAGCAGTTCTTC. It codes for CAGDLLSSYNEQFF.